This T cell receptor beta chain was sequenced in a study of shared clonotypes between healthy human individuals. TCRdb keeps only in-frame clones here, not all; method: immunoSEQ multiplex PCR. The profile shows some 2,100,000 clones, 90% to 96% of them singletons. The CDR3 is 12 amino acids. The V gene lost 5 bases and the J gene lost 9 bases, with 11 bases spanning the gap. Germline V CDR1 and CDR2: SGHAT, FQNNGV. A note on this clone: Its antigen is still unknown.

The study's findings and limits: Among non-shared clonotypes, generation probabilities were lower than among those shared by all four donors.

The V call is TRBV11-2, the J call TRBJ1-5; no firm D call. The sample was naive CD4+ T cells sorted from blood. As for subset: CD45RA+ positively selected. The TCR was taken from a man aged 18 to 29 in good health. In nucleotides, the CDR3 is TGTGCCAGCAGCCCCAGGCTTGGGCCCCAGCATTTT. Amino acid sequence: CASSPRLGPQHF. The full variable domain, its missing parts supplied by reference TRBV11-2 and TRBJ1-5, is EAGVAQSPRYKIIEKRQSVAFWCNPISGHATLYWYQQILGQGPKLLIQFQNNGVVDDSQLPKDRFSAERLKGVDSTLKIQPAKLEDSAVYLCASSPRLGPQHFGDGTRLSIL.